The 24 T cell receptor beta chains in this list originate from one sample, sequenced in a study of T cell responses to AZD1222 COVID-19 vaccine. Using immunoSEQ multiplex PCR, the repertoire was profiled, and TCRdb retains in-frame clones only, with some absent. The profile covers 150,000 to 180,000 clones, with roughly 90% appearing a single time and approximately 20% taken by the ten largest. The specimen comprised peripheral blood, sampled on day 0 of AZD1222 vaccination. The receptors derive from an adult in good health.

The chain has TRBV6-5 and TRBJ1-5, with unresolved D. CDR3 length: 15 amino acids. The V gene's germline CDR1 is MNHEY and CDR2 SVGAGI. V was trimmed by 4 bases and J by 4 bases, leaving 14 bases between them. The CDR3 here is CASSSSSWANQPQHF. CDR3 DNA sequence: TGTGCCAGCAGTTCGTCCTCGTGGGCTAATCAGCCCCAGCATTTT.

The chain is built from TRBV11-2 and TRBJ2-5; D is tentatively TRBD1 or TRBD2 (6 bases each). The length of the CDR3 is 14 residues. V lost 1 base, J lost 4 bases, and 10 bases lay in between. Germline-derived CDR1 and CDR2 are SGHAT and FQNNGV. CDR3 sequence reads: CASSLVGGLETQYF. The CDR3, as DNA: TGTGCCAGCAGCTTAGTAGGGGGGTTAGAGACCCAGTACTTC.

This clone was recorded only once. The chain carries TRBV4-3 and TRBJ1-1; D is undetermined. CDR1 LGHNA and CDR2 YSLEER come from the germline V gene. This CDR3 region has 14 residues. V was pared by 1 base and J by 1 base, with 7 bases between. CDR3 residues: CASSQGLGNTEAFF. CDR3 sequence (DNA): TGCGCCAGCAGCCAAGGTCTGGGGAACACTGAAGCTTTCTTT.

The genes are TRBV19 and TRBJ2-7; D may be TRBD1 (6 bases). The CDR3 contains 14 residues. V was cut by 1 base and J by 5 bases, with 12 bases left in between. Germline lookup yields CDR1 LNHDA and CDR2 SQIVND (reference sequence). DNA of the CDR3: TGTGCCAGTAGTATAGTCTCAGGGGCACACGAGCAGTACTTC. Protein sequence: CASSIVSGAHEQYF.

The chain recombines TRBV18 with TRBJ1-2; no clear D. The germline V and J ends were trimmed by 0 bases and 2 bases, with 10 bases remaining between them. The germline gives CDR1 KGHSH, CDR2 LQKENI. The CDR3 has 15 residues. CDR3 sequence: CASSPPPRENYGYTF. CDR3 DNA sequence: TGTGCCAGCTCACCACCACCCCGGGAAAACTATGGCTACACCTTC.

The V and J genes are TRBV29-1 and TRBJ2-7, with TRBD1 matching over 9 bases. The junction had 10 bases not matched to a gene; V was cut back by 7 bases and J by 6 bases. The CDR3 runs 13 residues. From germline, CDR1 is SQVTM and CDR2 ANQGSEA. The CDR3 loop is CSASGTGFSEQYF. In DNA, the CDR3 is TGCAGCGCCTCCGGGACAGGGTTCAGCGAGCAGTACTTC.

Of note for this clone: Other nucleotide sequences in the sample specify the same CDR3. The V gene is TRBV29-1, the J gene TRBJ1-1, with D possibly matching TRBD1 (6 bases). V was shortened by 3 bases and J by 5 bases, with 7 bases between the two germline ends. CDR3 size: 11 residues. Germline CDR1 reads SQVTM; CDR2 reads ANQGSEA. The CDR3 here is CSVDRGTEAFF. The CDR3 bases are TGCAGCGTTGACAGGGGAACTGAAGCTTTCTTT.

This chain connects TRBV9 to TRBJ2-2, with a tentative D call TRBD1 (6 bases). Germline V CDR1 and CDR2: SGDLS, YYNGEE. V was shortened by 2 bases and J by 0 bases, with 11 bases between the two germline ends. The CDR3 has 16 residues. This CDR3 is CASSVHRVANTGELFF. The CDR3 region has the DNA TGTGCCAGCAGCGTCCACAGGGTCGCGAACACCGGGGAGCTGTTTTTT.

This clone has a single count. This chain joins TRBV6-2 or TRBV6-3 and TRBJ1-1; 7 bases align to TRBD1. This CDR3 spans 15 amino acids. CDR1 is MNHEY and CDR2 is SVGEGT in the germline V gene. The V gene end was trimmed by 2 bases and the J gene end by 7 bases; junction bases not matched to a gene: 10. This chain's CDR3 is CASSYGGRQGDEAFF. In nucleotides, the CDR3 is TGTGCCAGCAGTTACGGGGGTCGACAGGGTGATGAAGCTTTCTTT.

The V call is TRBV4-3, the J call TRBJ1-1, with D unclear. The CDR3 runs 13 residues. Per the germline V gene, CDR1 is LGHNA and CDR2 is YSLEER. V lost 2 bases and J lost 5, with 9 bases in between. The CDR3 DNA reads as TGCGCCAGCAGCCAAATGGGAAGGACTGAAGCTTTCTTT. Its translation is CASSQMGRTEAFF.

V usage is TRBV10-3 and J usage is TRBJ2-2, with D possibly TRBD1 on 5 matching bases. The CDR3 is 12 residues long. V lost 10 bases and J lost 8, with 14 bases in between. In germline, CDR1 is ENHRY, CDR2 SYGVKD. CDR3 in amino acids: CATQDPPGELFF. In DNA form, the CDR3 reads TGTGCCACACAGGACCCACCGGGGGAGCTGTTTTTT.

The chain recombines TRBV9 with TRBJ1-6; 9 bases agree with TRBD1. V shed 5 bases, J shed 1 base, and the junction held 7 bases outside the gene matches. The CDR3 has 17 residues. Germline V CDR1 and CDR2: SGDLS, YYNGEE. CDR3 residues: CASSEGQGRSYNSPLHF. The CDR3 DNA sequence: TGTGCCAGCAGTGAGGGACAGGGAAGGTCCTATAATTCACCCCTCCACTTT.

The CDR3 bases are TGTGCCAGCAGCTTAATAGGGAACAATGAGCAGTTCTTC. Translated, it gives CASSLIGNNEQFF. V and J are TRBV7-6 and TRBJ2-1; D gene ambiguous. Looked up from germline, CDR1 is SGHVS and CDR2 is FNYEAQ. Trimming pared 2 bases from V and 5 bases from J, leaving 7 bases between. The CDR3 runs to 13 residues.

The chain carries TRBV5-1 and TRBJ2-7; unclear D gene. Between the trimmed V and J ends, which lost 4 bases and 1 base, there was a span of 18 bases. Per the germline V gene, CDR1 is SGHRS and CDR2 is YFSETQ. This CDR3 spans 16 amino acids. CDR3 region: CASSLNIRPISYEQYF. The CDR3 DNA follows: TGCGCCAGCAGCCTCAACATTCGCCCGATATCCTACGAGCAGTACTTC.

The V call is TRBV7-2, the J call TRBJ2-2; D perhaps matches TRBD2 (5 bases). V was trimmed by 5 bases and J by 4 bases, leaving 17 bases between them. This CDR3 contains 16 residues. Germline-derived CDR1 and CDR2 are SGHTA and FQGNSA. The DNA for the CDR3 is TGTGCCAGCAGCCTTATGTTGGTGAGGGCCACCGGGGAGCTGTTTTTT. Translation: CASSLMLVRATGELFF.

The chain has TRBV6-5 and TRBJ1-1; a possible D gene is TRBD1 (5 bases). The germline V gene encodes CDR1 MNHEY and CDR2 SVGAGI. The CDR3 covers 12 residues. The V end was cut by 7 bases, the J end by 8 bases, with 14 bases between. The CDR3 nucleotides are TGTGCCAGCATTGGAAGGGACCGCGAAGCTTTCTTT. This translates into CASIGRDREAFF.

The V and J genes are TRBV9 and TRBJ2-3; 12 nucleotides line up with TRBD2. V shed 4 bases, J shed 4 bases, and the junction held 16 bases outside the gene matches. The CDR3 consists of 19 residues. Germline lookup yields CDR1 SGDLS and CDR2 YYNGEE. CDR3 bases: TGTGCCAGCAGCCTACCACCGGGGACTAGCGGGTCAGCGGCAGATACGCAGTATTTT. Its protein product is CASSLPPGTSGSAADTQYF.

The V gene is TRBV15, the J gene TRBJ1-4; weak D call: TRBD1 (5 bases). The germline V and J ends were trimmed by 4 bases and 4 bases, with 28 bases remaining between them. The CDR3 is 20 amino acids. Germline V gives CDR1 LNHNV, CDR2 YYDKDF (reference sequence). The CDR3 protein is CATSTRSPDSAISFNEKLFF. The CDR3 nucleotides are TGTGCCACCAGCACGAGATCCCCCGACAGCGCGATCTCTTTTAATGAAAAACTGTTTTTT.

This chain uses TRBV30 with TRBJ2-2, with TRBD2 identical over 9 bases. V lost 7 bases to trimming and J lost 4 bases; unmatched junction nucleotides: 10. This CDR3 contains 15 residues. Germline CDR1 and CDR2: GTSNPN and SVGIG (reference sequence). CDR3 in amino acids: CASRLAVGATGELFF. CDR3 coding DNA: TGTGCCTCCCGACTAGCGGTTGGGGCCACCGGGGAGCTGTTTTTT.

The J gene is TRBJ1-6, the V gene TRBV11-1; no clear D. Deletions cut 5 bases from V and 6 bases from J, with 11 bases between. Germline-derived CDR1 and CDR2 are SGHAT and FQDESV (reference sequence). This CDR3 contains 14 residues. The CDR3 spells CASSTWTGNSPLHF. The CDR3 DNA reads TGTGCCAGCAGCACCTGGACGGGTAATTCACCCCTCCACTTT. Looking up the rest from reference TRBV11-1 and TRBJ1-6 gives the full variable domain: EAEVAQSPRYKITEKSQAVAFWCDPISGHATLYWYRQILGQGPELLVQFQDESVVDDSQLPKDRFSAERLKGVDSTLKIQPAELGDSAMYLCASSTWTGNSPLHFGNGTRLTVT.

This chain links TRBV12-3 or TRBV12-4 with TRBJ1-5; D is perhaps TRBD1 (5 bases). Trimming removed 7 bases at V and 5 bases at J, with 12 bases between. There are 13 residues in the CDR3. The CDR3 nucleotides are TGTGCCAGCAAGGGCAGGGCCCATCAGCCCCAGCATTTT. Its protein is CASKGRAHQPQHF.

CDR3 region: CASSIGTGAEEQYF. As DNA, the CDR3 is TGTGCCAGTAGTATTGGGACAGGGGCAGAGGAGCAGTACTTC. The gene calls are TRBV19 and TRBJ2-7; 10 bases map to TRBD1. V shed 3 bases and J 7 bases; nucleotides not matched to a gene: 6. The CDR3 runs 14 residues. CDR1 is LNHDA, CDR2 SQIVND, per germline (reference sequence).

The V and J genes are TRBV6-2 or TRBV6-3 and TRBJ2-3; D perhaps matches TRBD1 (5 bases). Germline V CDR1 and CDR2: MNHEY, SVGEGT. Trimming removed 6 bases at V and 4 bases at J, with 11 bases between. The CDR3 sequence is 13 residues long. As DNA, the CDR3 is TGTGCCAGCAGCCAGGGTAATGCAGATACGCAGTATTTT. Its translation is CASSQGNADTQYF.

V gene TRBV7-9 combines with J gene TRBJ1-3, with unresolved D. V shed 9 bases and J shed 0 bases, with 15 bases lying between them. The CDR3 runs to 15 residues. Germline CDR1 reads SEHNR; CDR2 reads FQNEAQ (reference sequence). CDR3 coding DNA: TGTGCCAGTGTTTTAGACCGTAGCTCTGGAAACACCATATATTTT. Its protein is CASVLDRSSGNTIYF.